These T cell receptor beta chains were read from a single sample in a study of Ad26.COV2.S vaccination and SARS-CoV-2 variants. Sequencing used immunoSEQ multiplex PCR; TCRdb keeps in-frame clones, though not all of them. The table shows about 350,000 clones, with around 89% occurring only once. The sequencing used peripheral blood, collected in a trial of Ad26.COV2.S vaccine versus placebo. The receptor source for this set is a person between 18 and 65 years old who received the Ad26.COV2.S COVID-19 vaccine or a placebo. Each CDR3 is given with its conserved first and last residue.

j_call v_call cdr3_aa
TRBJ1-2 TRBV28 CASSHSRDTSGGGYGYTF
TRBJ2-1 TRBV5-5 CASSLGPSSYNEQFF
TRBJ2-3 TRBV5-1 CASQRGGIDTQYF
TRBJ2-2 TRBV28 CASNQGQLTGELFF
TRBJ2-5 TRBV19 CASRAGAYQETQYF
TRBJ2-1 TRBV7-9 CASSFSILAGLDEQFF
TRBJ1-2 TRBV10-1 CASSESRGPANYGYTF
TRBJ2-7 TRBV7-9 CASSPRATSYEQYF
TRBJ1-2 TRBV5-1 CASSGRGNYGYTF
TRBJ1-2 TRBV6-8 CASSYPGPPNYGYTF
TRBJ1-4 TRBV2 CASSVRTVEKLFF
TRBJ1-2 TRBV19 CASSLSSGTYGYTF
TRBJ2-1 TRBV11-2 CASSPGGLAAQFF
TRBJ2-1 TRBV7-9 CASSSILAGAWYEQFF
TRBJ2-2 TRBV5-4 CASSFIWDRDTGELFF
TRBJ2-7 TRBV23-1 CASSQTGTGNSYEQYF
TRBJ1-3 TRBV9 CASSVIGGNTIYF
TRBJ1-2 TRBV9 CASSASGVYGYTF
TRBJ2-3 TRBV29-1 CSVRPGLALDTQYF
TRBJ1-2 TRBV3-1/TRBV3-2 CASEDNYGYTF
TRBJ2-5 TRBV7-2 CASSSSGRRETQYF
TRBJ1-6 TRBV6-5 CASRGQGSPLHF
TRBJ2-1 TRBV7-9 CASSLVGPGNEQFF
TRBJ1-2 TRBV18 CASSPGNSGGDYGYTF
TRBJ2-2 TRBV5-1 CASSLTSGVSNTGELFF
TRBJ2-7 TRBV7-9 CASSRDYYYEQYF
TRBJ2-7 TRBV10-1 CASSAGVSSYEQYF
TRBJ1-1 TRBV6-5 CASSYSTRARSEAFF
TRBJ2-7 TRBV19 CASSPTTGSYEQYF
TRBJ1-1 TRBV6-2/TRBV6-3 CASSYSPQGKPDTEAFF
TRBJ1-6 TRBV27 CASSTPRKGYNSPLHF
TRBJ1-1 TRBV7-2 CASSLDQVNTEAFF
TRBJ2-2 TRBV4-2 CASSQLERAATGELFF
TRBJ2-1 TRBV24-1 CATSDLQKGLLDNEQFF
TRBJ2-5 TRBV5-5 CASSLRGMVETQYF
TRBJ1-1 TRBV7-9 CASSVQGNTEAFF